Each of the 19 T cell receptor beta chains below was sequenced from the same sample in a study of blood T cell repertoires in COVID-19. The data were produced by immunoSEQ multiplex PCR, yet TCRdb's version contains in-frame clones alone and is incomplete. The table includes roughly 170,000 clones, roughly 84% detected once. Specimen: PBMCs or T cells enriched from blood (not recorded which). Receptors were obtained from a man in his fifties or sixties who had recovered from COVID-19.

V gene TRBV27 combines with J gene TRBJ1-4; 8 nucleotides line up with TRBD1. From germline, CDR1 is MNHEY and CDR2 SMNVEV (reference sequence). This CDR3 is built from 14 residues. Trimming cost V 5 bases and J 7 bases; bases outside gene matches: 6. The CDR3 protein is CASSPRQGLEKLFF. CDR3 DNA: TGTGCCAGCAGTCCAAGACAGGGGCTTGAAAAACTGTTTTTT.

The chain carries TRBV24-1 and TRBJ2-1; possibly TRBD1 for D (6 bases). V gave up 3 bases and J gave up 10 bases, with 15 bases separating them. The CDR3 is 14 amino acids. The germline V gene has CDR1 KGHDR and CDR2 SFDVKD. CDR3 residues: CATSDPQGSSEQFF. The CDR3 DNA follows: TGTGCCACCAGTGATCCGCAGGGGTCCAGCGAGCAGTTCTTC.

In this sample, this clone turned up a few times. The chain couples TRBV27 to TRBJ2-2; D may be TRBD2 (6 bases). CDR3 size: 15 residues. CDR1 is MNHEY, CDR2 SMNVEV, per germline (reference sequence). V was cut by 3 bases and J by 4 bases, with 12 bases left in between. In nucleotides, the CDR3 is TGTGCCAGCAGTTTTGGAGGGGCGGGCACCGGGGAGCTGTTTTTT. This encodes CASSFGGAGTGELFF.

The rearrangement joins TRBV28 to TRBJ1-2; 8 bases are a match to TRBD1. This CDR3 is built from 14 residues. Germline V lookup: CDR1 MDHEN, CDR2 SYDVKM. With 6 bases clipped from V and 8 bases from J, the junction kept 11 bases outside the gene matches. DNA for the CDR3: TGTGCCAGCAGGCCGGGACAGGTGTATACGGGCTACACCTTC. It yields the protein CASRPGQVYTGYTF.

This chain connects TRBV18 to TRBJ2-2; no firm D call. The germline V gene encodes CDR1 KGHSH and CDR2 LQKENI. Trimming took 3 bases from V and 1 from J, leaving 6 bases between them. The CDR3 covers 14 residues. The CDR3 DNA reads as TGTGCCAGCTCACCTACAGTGAACACCGGGGAGCTGTTTTTT. Its protein product is CASSPTVNTGELFF.

The chain links TRBV5-6 to TRBJ2-5; D not certain. Between the trimmed V and J ends, which lost 1 base and 1 base, there was a span of 11 bases. The CDR3 runs 15 residues. Germline assignment: CDR1 SGHDT and CDR2 YYEEEE. CDR3: CASSLLGIRQETQYF. CDR3 coding DNA: TGTGCCAGCAGCTTGTTGGGCATCCGCCAAGAGACCCAGTACTTC.

This chain uses TRBV20-1 with TRBJ1-4; D call uncertain. Trimming removed 6 bases from V and 4 bases from J, with 6 bases in between. Germline V gives CDR1 DFQATT, CDR2 SNEGSKA (reference sequence). The CDR3 runs 11 residues. CDR3 sequence (DNA): TGCAGTGCGCGAGTTAATGAAAAACTGTTTTTT. It specifies CSARVNEKLFF.

The J gene is TRBJ2-2, the V gene TRBV15, with D unresolved. The CDR3 sequence is 15 residues long. The germline gives CDR1 LNHNV, CDR2 YYDKDF (reference sequence). Between the trimmed V and J ends, which lost 0 bases and 5 bases, there was a span of 10 bases. The DNA of the CDR3 is TGTGCCACCAGCAGAGATCGGAGACTGACCGGGGAGCTGTTTTTT. The encoded protein is CATSRDRRLTGELFF.

V and J are TRBV5-5 and TRBJ2-3; D gene unclear. The CDR3 runs to 15 residues. Trimming left V 6 bases short and J 1 base short, with 15 bases between. Per germline, CDR1 SGHKS and CDR2 YYEKEE (reference sequence). CDR3 DNA sequence: TGTGCCAGCAAATTAGGCCCCGCGGGCACAGATACGCAGTATTTT. Translation: CASKLGPAGTDTQYF.

This chain connects TRBV5-8 to TRBJ2-6; D perhaps matches TRBD1 (5 bases). Germline values: CDR1 SGHTS, CDR2 YDEGEE. CDR3 size: 17 residues. V shed 0 bases and J shed 2 bases, with 12 bases lying between them. CDR3 sequence reads: CASSLATVITGANVLTF. CDR3 coding DNA: TGTGCCAGCAGCTTGGCGACAGTTATCACTGGGGCCAACGTCCTGACTTTC.

This clone occurred once. The same CDR3 can be traced to other DNA sequences in this sample. This chain links TRBV28 with TRBJ1-5, with D tentatively TRBD1 (6 bases). Trimming cost V 4 bases and J 7 bases, with 11 bases left between them. The CDR3 is made up of 13 amino acids. The V gene's germline CDR1 is MDHEN and CDR2 SYDVKM. The CDR3 loop reads CASSSQGGQPQHF. The CDR3 DNA follows: TGTGCCAGCAGTTCACAGGGAGGGCAGCCCCAGCATTTT.

This rearrangement joins TRBV5-1 to TRBJ1-3, with 7 positions matching TRBD1. The V segment lost 4 bases and the J segment 1 base; nucleotides outside the gene matches: 5. Looked up from germline, CDR1 is SGHRS and CDR2 is YFSETQ. CDR3 length: 15 residues. CDR3 in DNA: TGCGCCAGCAGCACCGCAGGGGGATCTGGAAACACCATATATTTT. It is translated as CASSTAGGSGNTIYF.

V and J are TRBV6-5 and TRBJ1-2; the D gene is possibly TRBD1 (5 bases). The V and J ends lost 8 bases and 4 bases respectively, with 17 bases between them. Germline V gene data show CDR1 as MNHEY and CDR2 as SVGAGI. The CDR3 has 14 amino acids. CDR3 protein: CASVGRQRLYGYTF. The CDR3 DNA reads as TGTGCCAGCGTCGGGAGACAGCGGCTCTATGGCTACACCTTC.

The gene calls are TRBV4-1 and TRBJ2-5; 14 positions match TRBD2. J lost 4 bases, V lost 4 bases, and 2 bases had no gene match. CDR3 length: 15 residues. CDR1 is MGHRA and CDR2 is YSYEKL in the germline V gene. The CDR3, as DNA: TGCGCCAGCAGCCTGGGACTAGCGGGAGTAGAGACCCAGTACTTC. Its protein product is CASSLGLAGVETQYF.

This chain uses TRBV29-1 with TRBJ2-5; D is undetermined. V was clipped by 6 bases and J by 7 bases, with 12 bases between them. Germline-derived CDR1 and CDR2 are SQVTM and ANQGSEA. The length of the CDR3 is 11 residues. The CDR3 DNA sequence: TGCAGCGTCCCAAGAGGTAGGACCCAGTACTTC. Its translation is CSVPRGRTQYF.

The CDR3 nucleotides are TGTGCCAGCAGTATACAGGGGGGCATCTCCTACGAGCAGTACTTC. Its translation: CASSIQGGISYEQYF. The rearrangement joins TRBV6-5 to TRBJ2-7; 8 bases agree with TRBD1. Germline loops: CDR1 MNHEY, CDR2 SVGAGI. The V segment lost 5 bases and the J segment 0 bases; nucleotides outside the gene matches: 6. CDR3 length: 15 amino acids.

The chain has TRBV19 and TRBJ2-3; 9 bases align to TRBD2. After removal of 1 base from V and 2 bases from J, the junction contained 1 base not matched to a gene. Germline V gene lookup returns CDR1 LNHDA and CDR2 SQIVND (reference sequence). CDR3 length: 15 amino acids. Here the CDR3 DNA reads TGTGCCAGTAGTATAGCTAGCGGGGTCACAGATACGCAGTATTTT. It specifies CASSIASGVTDTQYF.

The gene calls are TRBV27 and TRBJ2-1; TRBD1 might be the D (6 bases). The V end lost 2 bases, the J end lost 6 bases, and 14 bases lay between the germline ends. CDR1 and CDR2 from the germline V gene are MNHEY and SMNVEV (reference sequence). This CDR3 comprises 15 residues. This CDR3 reads CASSLNVRGVNEQFF. For the CDR3, the DNA is TGTGCCAGCAGTTTAAATGTCAGGGGCGTCAATGAGCAGTTCTTC.

This chain links TRBV11-2 with TRBJ1-1; 7 bases are a match to TRBD1. The CDR3 consists of 13 residues. The ends lost 3 bases at V and 8 bases at J; junction bases unmatched: 6. Germline lookup yields CDR1 SGHAT and CDR2 FQNNGV. The CDR3 is CASSFRQGAEAFF. In nucleotides, the CDR3 is TGTGCCAGCAGCTTTAGACAGGGTGCCGAAGCTTTCTTT.